Listed here are 18 T cell receptor beta chains from one sample, sequenced in a study of T cells in Graves' hyperthyroidism and ophthalmopathy. Template material for amplifying TCR beta CDR3 regions consisted of RNA transcripts. Initially, a first-round RT-PCR of the TCR CDR3 employed the HTBI primer set. In TCRdb, the multiplex PCR reads were re-called with MiXCR into one record per CDR3 protein. The sample has a few hundred thousand distinct CDR3 sequences, 18% seen once. Source material: blood. All receptors derive from a man aged 18 to 30 with Graves' ophthalmopathy.

This chain links TRBV9 with TRBJ2-7; D not certain. CDR1 SGDLS and CDR2 YYNGEE come from the germline V gene. CDR3 length: 13 residues. Between the trimmed V and J ends, which lost 4 bases and 6 bases, there was a span of 14 bases. As DNA, the CDR3 is TGTGCCAGCAGCCCCCGGACCTCACTCGAGCAGTACTTC. It yields the protein CASSPRTSLEQYF.

The genes are TRBV6-2 or TRBV6-3 and TRBJ1-2, with unresolved D. Per the germline V gene, CDR1 is MNHEY and CDR2 is SVGEGT. Trimming pared 5 bases from V and 8 bases from J, leaving 18 bases between. This CDR3 region has 14 residues. The CDR3 bases are TGTGCCAGCAGTGACCGGGTCTACGGCGTAGGCTACACCTTC. Encoded protein: CASSDRVYGVGYTF.

The rearrangement joins TRBV11-2 to TRBJ1-1; 9 nucleotides line up with TRBD1. Germline CDR1 SGHAT, CDR2 FQNNGV. CDR3 length: 12 residues. J was trimmed by 11 bases and V by 5 bases; bases with no gene match: 6. DNA of the CDR3: TGTGCCAGCAGCCTGGACAGGGGTGGCGCTTTCTTT. This codes for CASSLDRGGAFF.

This clonotype was counted ten times or more. The chain joins TRBV20-1 to TRBJ2-4; 7 bases are shared with TRBD1. Germline V gene sequence: CDR1 DFQATT, CDR2 SNEGSKA (reference sequence). CDR3 length: 15 residues. V lost 3 bases to trimming and J lost 7 bases; unmatched junction nucleotides: 12. CDR3 DNA: TGCAGTGCTAGGGCAGGGGGACAGACCCTTAACATTCAGTACTTC. It specifies CSARAGGQTLNIQYF.

This clonotype was seen at least ten times. This chain uses TRBV28 with TRBJ2-3, with 8 positions matching TRBD2. The CDR3 has 19 amino acids. Germline trimming cut 2 bases from V and 0 bases from J; bases unmatched to any gene: 13. CDR1 and CDR2 (germline): MDHEN, SYDVKM. The CDR3 spells CASSLKGTLAASSTDTQYF. The CDR3 nucleotides read TGTGCCAGCAGTTTAAAGGGAACACTAGCGGCCTCTAGCACAGATACGCAGTATTTT.

There are many counts of this clonotype. The rearrangement joins TRBV6-2 or TRBV6-3 to TRBJ2-7; no definite D call. CDR1 and CDR2 from the germline V gene are MNHEY and SVGEGT. The CDR3 covers 13 residues. V lost 0 bases and J lost 3, with 6 bases in between. CDR3 sequence (DNA): TGTGCCAGCAGTTACTCCCGGGTCTACGAGCAGTACTTC. This codes for CASSYSRVYEQYF.

The sample holds one count of this clonotype. Given a much more abundant clone one base away, this may be a read error. The chain couples TRBV4-2 to TRBJ1-1; D unclear. Germline lookup yields CDR1 LGHNA and CDR2 YNFKEQ. The CDR3 has 15 amino acids. CDR3 sequence: CASSQERLLNTGAFF. For the CDR3, the DNA is TGTGCCAGCAGCCAAGAAAGGTTGCTGAACACTGGAGCTTTCTTT.

This chain's CDR3 is CASSQARTSGGRGEQFF. CDR3 DNA sequence: TGTGCCAGCAGCCAAGCTCGGACTAGCGGGGGGCGGGGTGAGCAGTTCTTC. J is TRBJ2-1 and V is TRBV3-1, with 14 bases fitting TRBD2. V gave up 1 base and J gave up 9 bases; unmatched junction bases: 8. From germline, CDR1 is LGHDT and CDR2 YNNKEL (reference sequence). The CDR3 consists of 17 residues.

This clonotype was detected ten times or more. The chain links TRBV5-6 to TRBJ1-1; D unclear. In germline, CDR1 is SGHDT, CDR2 YYEEEE. This CDR3 is 12 amino acids long. V was cut by 2 bases and J by 6 bases, with 8 bases left in between. The CDR3 sequence: CASSLAGPEAFF. CDR3 sequence (DNA): TGTGCCAGCAGCTTAGCAGGCCCTGAAGCTTTCTTT.

This sequence joins TRBV2 and TRBJ2-7; D gene ambiguous. V dropped 3 bases and J dropped 7 bases, with 13 bases sitting between them. CDR3 length: 13 amino acids. Germline V gene sequence: CDR1 SNHLY, CDR2 FYNNEI. CDR3 sequence: CASSDGRRAEQYF. In DNA, the CDR3 is TGTGCCAGCAGTGACGGACGGCGAGCGGAGCAGTACTTC.

The table lists this clonotype with many counts. This sequence joins TRBV3-1 and TRBJ1-1; D is undetermined. Germline CDR1 LGHDT, CDR2 YNNKEL (reference sequence). The CDR3 is 14 amino acids. The germline V and J ends were trimmed by 4 bases and 0 bases, with 9 bases remaining between them. The CDR3, as DNA: TGTGCCAGCAGCCCGCACAACCTGAACACTGAAGCTTTCTTT. This sequence encodes CASSPHNLNTEAFF.

This clonotype was seen ten or more times. CDR3: CASSEVPGNSPLHF. Written as DNA, the CDR3 is TGTGCCAGCAGTGAAGTACCAGGGAATTCACCCCTCCACTTT. The V and J genes are TRBV2 and TRBJ1-6; possibly TRBD1 for D (5 bases). Trimming shortened V by 1 base and J by 7 bases, and 8 bases separated the two germline ends. The CDR3 is 14 amino acids. Germline V gene sequence: CDR1 SNHLY, CDR2 FYNNEI.

In this sample, this clonotype turned up many times. The chain uses TRBV11-2 and TRBJ2-2; D gene unclear. The CDR3 length is 12 residues. CDR1 and CDR2 from the germline V gene are SGHAT and FQNNGV. Trimming pared 4 bases from V and 4 bases from J, leaving 4 bases between. The CDR3 nucleotides read TGTGCCAGCAGCTCTTTCACCGGGGAGCTGTTTTTT. It yields the protein CASSSFTGELFF.

This clonotype was counted at least ten times. The chain couples TRBV12-3 or TRBV12-4 to TRBJ1-4; D is uncertain. The CDR3 has 14 amino acids. The ends were cut back, 6 bases at V and 6 bases at J, with 14 bases in the middle. The CDR3 DNA reads TGTGCCAGCAGACCTTCAGGTGGCGATGAAAAACTGTTTTTT. Residues: CASRPSGGDEKLFF.

This clonotype occurred a few times. The genes are TRBV24-1 and TRBJ2-5; no definite D call. CDR3 size: 12 residues. CDR1 KGHDR and CDR2 SFDVKD come from the germline V gene. With 5 bases removed from V and 1 base from J, the gap between germline ends came to 4 bases. The CDR3 loop reads CATSAPQETQYF. Here the CDR3 DNA reads TGTGCCACCAGTGCACCCCAAGAGACCCAGTACTTC.

The chain couples TRBV11-3 to TRBJ1-1, with 9 bases fitting TRBD1. CDR1 and CDR2 from the germline V gene are SGHNT and YENEEA. J was trimmed by 5 bases and V by 5 bases; bases with no gene match: 6. CDR3 length equals 14 residues. The CDR3 is CASSGRTGVTEAFF. Written as DNA, the CDR3 is TGTGCCAGCAGCGGACGGACAGGGGTTACTGAAGCTTTCTTT.

This clonotype was seen a few times. The rearrangement uses TRBV7-8 and TRBJ2-7; D is ambiguous. This CDR3 comprises 14 residues. The ends were cut back, 1 base at V and 0 bases at J, with 7 bases in the middle. The germline gives CDR1 SGHVS, CDR2 FQNEAQ. The CDR3 sequence is CASSLGRISYEQYF. The CDR3, as DNA: TGTGCCAGCAGCTTAGGTCGGATCTCCTACGAGCAGTACTTC.

This clonotype was seen repeatedly, ten times or more. The chain employs TRBV11-2 and TRBJ1-1; a weak D match, TRBD1 (5 bases). Germline values: CDR1 SGHAT, CDR2 FQNNGV. Trimming left V 3 bases short and J 5 bases short, with 13 bases between. The CDR3 is made up of 14 amino acids. The CDR3 sequence is CASSFLGGRTEAFF. The CDR3 DNA sequence: TGTGCCAGCAGCTTCCTGGGGGGGAGGACTGAAGCTTTCTTT. The full variable domain, rest sourced from reference TRBV11-2 and TRBJ1-1, is EAGVAQSPRYKIIEKRQSVAFWCNPISGHATLYWYQQILGQGPKLLIQFQNNGVVDDSQLPKDRFSAERLKGVDSTLKIQPAKLEDSAVYLCASSFLGGRTEAFFGQGTRLTVV.